This entry concerns a single T cell receptor beta chain. This clone was recorded once. Its target antigen remains unknown. The sample holds no much larger clone one base away, and base qualities are not on file. This record comes from a study of primary melanoma T cells and metastatic recurrence (dated by TCRdb to about 2020). Background on the whole study: The cohort comprised approximately 210 primary melanomas of stage T2 to T4, with thickness greater than 1 mm. Whether T-cell fraction and T-cell repertoire clonality in primary melanoma tumors predicted patient outcome was tested in the study. Histopathological grading of tumor-infiltrating lymphocytes was compared with the sequencing-derived T-cell fraction. Progression-free survival was the clinical outcome compared against the T-cell fraction measured by TCR beta sequencing. General study outcomes and caveats: An effective T-cell-mediated antitumor response in primary melanoma was framed by the authors only as a suggestion, not a demonstrated mechanism. Progression-free survival prediction was reportedly improved more by adding T-cell fraction to tumor thickness than by adding any other histopathological variable. Protection appeared to be conferred by a T-cell fraction above 20% regardless of ulceration status, mitotic rate or nodal disease. Progression-free survival was reportedly predicted by the tumor T-cell fraction independently of age, mitotic rate, ulceration and thickness.

The library was prepared using the immunoSEQ multiplex PCR assay. Primary melanoma tumor tissue was subjected to high-throughput sequencing of the T-cell receptor beta chain. The original methods were these. The repertoire analyses covered TCRB CDR3 sharing between samples and the distribution of insertions and deletions. The predictive value of the T-cell fraction was ranked against histopathological variables by a gradient-boosted model. The clones in this table, taken by TCRdb from immuneACCESS, are in-frame only. Not every clone is retained; where verified, under half of the shortfall comes from an unresolved V gene, and the cause of the rest is unknown. V and J calls and clone size follow that table, whereas D and trimming were derived from the DNA. Within this sample are several hundred clones, with 55% to 65% of them counted one time only. 9.7% of the sample rests with the top ten. Patients had primary melanoma that had been surgically resected and was considered potentially curable but at risk of metastatic recurrence.

The CDR3, from cysteine to phenylalanine, totals 14 residues. The read is trimmed to its CDR3 DNA, 42 bases read in frame from base 1. The junction carries 6 bases between V and J, which are trimmed by 4 bases and 2 bases respectively. From the germline V gene, CDR1 is SGHNT and CDR2 is YENEEA. The chain is made from TRBV11-3 and TRBJ2-6; no D gene is confidently identified. The receptor's source is a human donor with melanoma. The sample was melanoma tumor tissue. The CDR3 region reads CASSSGAGANVLTF. The sequenced DNA is TGTGCCAGCAGCTCCGGCGCTGGGGCCAACGTCCTGACTTTC.